A selection of T cell receptor beta chains follows, all from one sample in a study of blood T cell repertoires in COVID-19. Using immunoSEQ multiplex PCR, the repertoire was profiled, and TCRdb retains in-frame clones only, with some absent. The repertoire includes approximately 390,000 clones, nearly 90% of them detected once, and 6.5% sits in the top ten. Sequencing was carried out using peripheral blood. The receptors here all came from a man between 18 and 29 years old with active or convalescent COVID-19. The CDR3 runs from the conserved cysteine through the conserved F or W. The D gene is left open where the match is weak. Size values are once, few and many counts, or a class for expanded clones, and some rows have none.

D	J	V	size	DNA	CDR3
.	TRBJ2-7	TRBV11-2	.	TGTGCCAGCAGCCCAGAGGTAGTGGCGGGGAATTACGAGCAGTACTTC	CASSPEVVAGNYEQYF
TRBD2	TRBJ2-1	TRBV3-1/TRBV3-2	.	TGTGCCAGCAGCCATCCTTTAGCGGGGGGATGGGAGCAGTTCTTC	CASSHPLAGGWEQFF
.	TRBJ1-5	TRBV6-4	.	TGTGCCAACCCCGGGGGTGGCAATCAGCCCCAGCATTTT	CANPGGGNQPQHF
TRBD2	TRBJ2-1	TRBV9	once	TGTGCCAGCAGCGGCGAGCGGGAGGGGCCCGTTGAGCAGTTCTTC	CASSGEREGPVEQFF
TRBD1	TRBJ2-5	TRBV27	.	TGTGCCAGCAAAAACACGGGACAGGAGGCCCAGTACTTC	CASKNTGQEAQYF
.	TRBJ2-2	TRBV27	.	TGTGCCAGCAGTTTATGGCCGGGGGCGAACACCGGGGAGCTGTTTTTT	CASSLWPGANTGELFF
.	TRBJ2-1	TRBV28	.	TGTGCCAGCAGTTCCCCACGGGGGTCCAATGAGCAGTTCTTC	CASSSPRGSNEQFF
TRBD2	TRBJ2-3	TRBV27	.	TGTGCCAGCAGTTCGCTAGCGGGGGATTCACTTGGTACGCAGTATTTT	CASSSLAGDSLGTQYF
TRBD1	TRBJ1-5	TRBV27	.	TGTGCCAGCAGTCTCGGGACAGTCAATCAGCCCCAGCATTTT	CASSLGTVNQPQHF
TRBD1	TRBJ2-3	TRBV6-5	.	TGTGCCAGCAGCGATGACAGGGCGGGAGATACGCAGTATTTT	CASSDDRAGDTQYF
.	TRBJ1-4	TRBV3-1/TRBV3-2	.	TGTGCCAGCAGCCAAGATACGAACAGGTTGAATGAAAAACTGTTTTTT	CASSQDTNRLNEKLFF
.	TRBJ1-1	TRBV28	few	TGTGCCAGCAGTTTGTCCGTCAAACAGAACACTGAAGCTTTCTTT	CASSLSVKQNTEAFF
TRBD2	TRBJ2-3	TRBV10-2	.	TGCGCCAGCAGTGAGTCGTGGGCTAGCGGGGGGGCTGGCACAGATACGCAGTATTTT	CASSESWASGGAGTDTQYF
TRBD2	TRBJ2-1	TRBV7-8	.	TGTGCCAGCAGCCTCTGGACTAGCGGGAGTGGGAATGAGCAGTTCTTC	CASSLWTSGSGNEQFF
.	TRBJ1-3	TRBV7-2	.	TGTGCCAGCAGCTTAAGGGGAAGAAACACCATATATTTT	CASSLRGRNTIYF
.	TRBJ1-2	TRBV4-2	.	TGTGCCAGCAGCTCGAATACAGGGCAAGGCTACACCTTC	CASSSNTGQGYTF
.	TRBJ1-6	TRBV25-1	.	TGTGCCAGCAGTGAATATAGAGGGGGTAATTCACCCCTCCACTTT	CASSEYRGGNSPLHF
.	TRBJ2-3	TRBV11-1	.	TGTGCCAGCAGCTTAGCGCCGGGGGGCCGTTCAGATACGCAGTATTTT	CASSLAPGGRSDTQYF
.	TRBJ1-6	TRBV2	once	TGTGCCAGCAGTCTACGGGGGGAATCACCCCTCCACTTT	CASSLRGESPLHF
TRBD1	TRBJ2-7	TRBV19	.	TGTGCCAGTAGCATAACCGGGACAGGGTTTGATGAGCAGTACTTC	CASSITGTGFDEQYF
TRBD1	TRBJ1-2	TRBV5-1	.	TGCGCCAGCAGTCCAGGGGGCGCCTCTGACTATGGCTACACCTTC	CASSPGGASDYGYTF
.	TRBJ1-3	TRBV9	.	TGTGCCAGCAGCGTAACGTTAGCCGGGACTCAGAGAGGAAACACCATATATTTT	CASSVTLAGTQRGNTIYF
.	TRBJ2-1	TRBV7-3	once	TGTGCCAGCAGCTTAATGTATCCGGCGGAGGGGTCCTACAATGAGCAGTTCTTC	CASSLMYPAEGSYNEQFF
TRBD2	TRBJ2-1	TRBV27	.	TGTGCCAGCAGTCTATATACTAGCGGTAGGCACAATGAGCAGTTCTTC	CASSLYTSGRHNEQFF
.	TRBJ2-7	TRBV7-2	.	TGTGCCAGCAGCTTAGATGCAGGGGCCTACGAGCAGTACTTC	CASSLDAGAYEQYF
TRBD2	TRBJ2-5	TRBV28	.	TGTGCCAGCAGTTCCCAGGTCAGCGGGAGACAAGAGACCCAGTACTTC	CASSSQVSGRQETQYF
.	TRBJ1-6	TRBV7-2	.	TGTGCCAGCAGCCCCTGGTCAGGGGAAAATTCACCCCTCCACTTT	CASSPWSGENSPLHF
TRBD1	TRBJ2-7	TRBV5-1	.	TGCGCCAGCAGCTTAGGGACAGGGGTTGTCTACGAGCAGTACTTC	CASSLGTGVVYEQYF
TRBD1	TRBJ2-6	TRBV11-2	.	TGTGCCAGCAGCTTAGATCAACAGGGGGCGTCCGGGGCCAACGTCCTGACTTTC	CASSLDQQGASGANVLTF
.	TRBJ1-6	TRBV2	few	TGTGCCAGCAGTCTTGACTCCGCTTCACCCCTCCACTTT	CASSLDSASPLHF
.	TRBJ1-4	TRBV5-1	.	TGCGCCAGCAGCTTGGTTGGCAGGGCCTCTAATGAAAAACTGTTTTTT	CASSLVGRASNEKLFF
TRBD1	TRBJ2-3	TRBV25-1	.	TGTGCCAGCAGGGACAGGGCCCCAGATACGCAGTATTTT	CASRDRAPDTQYF
.	TRBJ1-2	TRBV4-2	once	TGTGCCAGCAGCCAAGAGCAGGGAGGGATAGGCTACACCTTC	CASSQEQGGIGYTF